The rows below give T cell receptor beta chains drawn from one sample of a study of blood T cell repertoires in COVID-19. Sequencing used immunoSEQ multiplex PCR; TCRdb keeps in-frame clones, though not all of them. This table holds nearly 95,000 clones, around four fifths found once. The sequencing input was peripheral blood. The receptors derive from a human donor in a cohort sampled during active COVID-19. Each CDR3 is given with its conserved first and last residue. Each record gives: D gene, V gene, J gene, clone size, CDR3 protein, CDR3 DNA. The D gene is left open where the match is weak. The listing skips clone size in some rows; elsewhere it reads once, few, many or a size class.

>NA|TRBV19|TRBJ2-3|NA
CASSMTRRADTQYF
TGTGCCAGTAGTATGACCAGGAGGGCAGATACGCAGTATTTT
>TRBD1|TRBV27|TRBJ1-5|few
CASSLQGQGAGPQHF
TGTGCCAGCAGTTTACAGGGACAGGGTGCGGGGCCCCAGCATTTT
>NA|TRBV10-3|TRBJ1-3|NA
CATWAGTFSGNTIYF
TGTGCCACCTGGGCGGGCACGTTCTCTGGAAACACCATATATTTT
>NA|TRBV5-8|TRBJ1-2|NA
CASSLTVSYGYTF
TGTGCCAGCAGCTTAACAGTTTCCTATGGCTACACCTTC
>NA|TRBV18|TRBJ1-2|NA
CASSPSDSFSNYGYTF
TGTGCCAGCTCACCTTCGGACAGCTTTTCTAACTATGGCTACACCTTC
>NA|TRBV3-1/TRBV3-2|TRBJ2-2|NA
CASSQVRYGTGELFF
TGTGCCAGCAGCCAAGTACGATACGGCACCGGGGAGCTGTTTTTT
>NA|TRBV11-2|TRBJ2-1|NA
CASSPMGGIDEQFF
TGTGCCAGCAGCCCTATGGGGGGTATTGATGAGCAGTTCTTC
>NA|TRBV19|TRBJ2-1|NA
CASSISGGLWGNEQFF
TGTGCCAGTAGTATTTCAGGGGGGCTTTGGGGGAATGAGCAGTTCTTC
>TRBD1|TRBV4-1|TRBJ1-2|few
CASSLLGQYGYTF
TGCGCCAGCAGCCTACTGGGACAGTATGGCTACACCTTC
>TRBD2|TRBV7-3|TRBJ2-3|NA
CASSLTGGGATDTQYF
TGTGCCAGCAGCTTAACGGGCGGGGGAGCCACAGATACGCAGTATTTT
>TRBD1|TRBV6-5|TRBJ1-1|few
CASSPGGNLREAFF
TGTGCCAGCAGTCCAGGGGGCAATCTGCGTGAAGCTTTCTTT
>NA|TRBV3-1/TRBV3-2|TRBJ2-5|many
CASSLRGTQETQYF
TGTGCCAGCAGCCTTAGGGGTACGCAAGAGACCCAGTACTTC
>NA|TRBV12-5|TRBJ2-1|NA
CASGLGGDRGNEQFF
TGTGCTAGTGGCCTTGGGGGCGATCGGGGCAATGAGCAGTTCTTC
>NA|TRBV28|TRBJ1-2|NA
CASSAPGQGYTF
TGTGCCAGCAGTGCCCCGGGTCAAGGCTACACCTTC
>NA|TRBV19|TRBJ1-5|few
CASSPYISNQPQHF
TGTGCCAGTAGCCCTTATATAAGCAATCAGCCCCAGCATTTT
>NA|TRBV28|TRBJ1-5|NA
CASSLSGAQPQHF
TGTGCCAGCAGTTTATCAGGGGCTCAGCCCCAGCATTTT
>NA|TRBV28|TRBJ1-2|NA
CASITVADNNGYTF
TGTGCCAGCATCACTGTCGCGGACAACAATGGCTACACCTTC
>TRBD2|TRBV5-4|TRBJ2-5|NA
CASSSPTSLSETQYF
TGTGCCAGCAGCTCCCCGACTAGCCTGAGTGAGACCCAGTACTTC
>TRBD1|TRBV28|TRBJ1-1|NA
CASSLMTGFEVGTEAFF
TGTGCCAGCAGTCTCATGACAGGGTTCGAGGTTGGCACTGAAGCTTTCTTT
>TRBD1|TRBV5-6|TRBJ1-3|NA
CASSLMGQGPGNTIYF
TGTGCCAGCAGCTTAATGGGACAGGGTCCTGGAAACACCATATATTTT
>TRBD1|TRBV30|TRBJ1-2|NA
CAWRHLRGQRYGYTF
TGTGCCTGGAGGCACCTCAGGGGGCAGCGATATGGCTACACCTTC
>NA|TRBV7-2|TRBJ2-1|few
CASSSRGDRRNEQFF
TGTGCCAGCAGCTCCCGGGGGGACAGGCGGAATGAGCAGTTCTTC
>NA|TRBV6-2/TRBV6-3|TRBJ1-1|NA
CASSYISGNTEAFF
TGTGCCAGCAGTTATATTAGTGGGAACACTGAAGCTTTCTTT